The 26 T cell receptor beta chains in this list originate from one sample, sequenced in a study of T cell responses to AZD1222 COVID-19 vaccine. Sequencing was performed with immunoSEQ multiplex PCR; in TCRdb, only in-frame clones are kept and a portion is missing. The data hold 100,000 to 150,000 clones, with about nine tenths observed a single time. This material consisted of peripheral blood, taken 28 days after the second AZD1222 dose. These receptors were collected from an adult who received the AZD1222 COVID-19 vaccine.

The chain employs TRBV6-5 and TRBJ2-5; D gene unclear. Trimming took 0 bases from V and 3 from J, leaving 8 bases between them. CDR3 length: 14 amino acids. Germline V gives CDR1 MNHEY, CDR2 SVGAGI. The CDR3 DNA sequence: TGTGCCAGCAGTTACTCGGGCTCGGAAGAGACCCAGTACTTC. Encoded protein: CASSYSGSEETQYF.

This chain uses TRBV7-9 with TRBJ2-5, with D unclear. Germline lookup yields CDR1 SEHNR and CDR2 FQNEAQ (reference sequence). The CDR3 is 13 residues long. The ends were cut back, 5 bases at V and 7 bases at J, with 14 bases in the middle. The CDR3 nucleotides read TGTGCCAGCAGCCTTGCTGACCAGGTGACCCAGTACTTC. Translating it yields CASSLADQVTQYF.

This chain uses TRBV15 with TRBJ1-2, with TRBD1 identical over 7 bases. Germline CDR1 and CDR2: LNHNV and YYDKDF (reference sequence). With 3 bases clipped from V and 4 bases from J, the junction kept 8 bases outside the gene matches. This CDR3 contains 15 residues. The CDR3 spells CATSSQDRWGYGYTF. CDR3 sequence (DNA): TGTGCCACCAGCAGTCAGGACAGGTGGGGCTATGGCTACACCTTC. The variable domain in full, with the rest retrieved from reference TRBV15 and TRBJ1-2, is DAMVIQNPRYQVTQFGKPVTLSCSQTLNHNVMYWYQQKSSQAPKLLFHYYDKDFNNEADTPDNFQSRRPNTSFCFLDIRSPGLGDTAMYLCATSSQDRWGYGYTFGSGTRLTVV.

This chain uses TRBV5-8 with TRBJ2-1; 10 nucleotides agree with TRBD2. The CDR3 length is 18 residues. Trimming took 4 bases from V and 9 from J; bases not matched to a gene: 19. From germline, CDR1 is SGHTS and CDR2 YDEGEE. The CDR3 loop is CASSQPGRRAGGPGEQFF. CDR3 DNA sequence: TGTGCCAGCAGCCAACCCGGGAGGCGAGCGGGAGGGCCCGGTGAGCAGTTCTTC.

The chain recombines TRBV9 with TRBJ2-1, with TRBD2 matching 7 bases. Looked up from germline, CDR1 is SGDLS and CDR2 is YYNGEE. This CDR3 is built from 14 residues. Trimming cost V 0 bases and J 4 bases; bases outside gene matches: 1. In DNA, the CDR3 is TGTGCCAGCAGCGTAGACGGGAGGTACAATGAGCAGTTCTTC. This translates into CASSVDGRYNEQFF.

This chain links TRBV18 with TRBJ2-5, with D unresolved. There are 12 residues in the CDR3. The germline V and J ends were trimmed by 1 base and 3 bases, with 3 bases remaining between them. CDR1 and CDR2 (germline): KGHSH, LQKENI. This CDR3 is CASSPRKETQYF. CDR3 nucleotides: TGTGCCAGCTCACCACGGAAAGAGACCCAGTACTTC. Based on the CDR3 plus reference TRBV18 and TRBJ2-5, the full variable domain is NAGVMQNPRHLVRRRGQEARLRCSPMKGHSHVYWYRQLPEEGLKFMVYLQKENIIDESGMPKERFSAEFPKEGPSILRIQQVVRGDSAAYFCASSPRKETQYFGPGTRLLVL.

The chain uses TRBV15 and TRBJ1-4; D uncertain. Trimming left V 1 base short and J 7 bases short, with 13 bases between. Germline V gene sequence: CDR1 LNHNV, CDR2 YYDKDF (reference sequence). This CDR3 has 15 residues. The CDR3 DNA follows: TGTGCCACCAGCAGAGGGGCCCTCAAGGGTGAAAAACTGTTTTTT. This encodes CATSRGALKGEKLFF.

The J gene is TRBJ2-1, the V gene TRBV6-5; 8 nucleotides align to TRBD2. From germline, CDR1 is MNHEY and CDR2 SVGAGI. J gave up 4 bases and V 7 bases, and 6 bases lay outside the gene matches. CDR3 length: 14 amino acids. CDR3 DNA sequence: TGTGCCAGCACCGGACTAGCCGGATACAATGAGCAGTTCTTC. It specifies CASTGLAGYNEQFF.

The chain is built from TRBV5-1 and TRBJ1-2; perhaps TRBD1 as D (5 bases). V was clipped by 3 bases and J by 1 base, with 16 bases between them. The CDR3 has 16 residues. The V gene's germline CDR1 is SGHRS and CDR2 YFSETQ. In DNA form, the CDR3 reads TGCGCCAGCAGCTCCGCTAATACACAGGTTAACTATGGCTACACCTTC. This translates into CASSSANTQVNYGYTF.

This clone showed up just once. The CDR3 region is CASSPDGVSNQPQHF. In nucleotides, the CDR3 is TGCGCCAGCAGCCCGGACGGAGTAAGCAATCAGCCCCAGCATTTT. The V and J genes are TRBV5-1 and TRBJ1-5; D gene uncertain. This CDR3 region has 15 residues. V was shortened by 4 bases and J by 1 base, with 12 bases between the two germline ends. Looked up from germline, CDR1 is SGHRS and CDR2 is YFSETQ.

This rearrangement joins TRBV5-1 to TRBJ1-1; D remains ambiguous. Germline V gene sequence: CDR1 SGHRS, CDR2 YFSETQ. The CDR3 totals 13 residues. V lost 4 bases, J lost 3 bases, and 10 bases lay in between. The CDR3, as DNA: TGCGCCAGCAGCCCCGCCATGGACACTGAAGCTTTCTTT. This sequence encodes CASSPAMDTEAFF.

This chain joins TRBV19 and TRBJ2-7, with D maybe TRBD1 (5 bases). Between the trimmed V and J ends, which lost 3 bases and 3 bases, there was a span of 9 bases. Per germline, CDR1 LNHDA and CDR2 SQIVND (reference sequence). The length of the CDR3 is 13 residues. CDR3: CASSIARVYEQYF. The CDR3 coding sequence is TGTGCCAGTAGTATTGCCAGGGTCTACGAGCAGTACTTC.

The chain has TRBV2 and TRBJ2-1, with 8 bases identical to TRBD2. J was trimmed by 6 bases and V by 7 bases; bases with no gene match: 8. The CDR3 runs to 14 residues. Looked up from germline, CDR1 is SNHLY and CDR2 is FYNNEI. CDR3 DNA: TGTGCCAGCAAATCGCGGGAGGTTGGCAATGAGCAGTTCTTC. Amino acid sequence: CASKSREVGNEQFF.

The chain is built from TRBV12-3 or TRBV12-4 and TRBJ2-2, with D perhaps TRBD1 (5 bases). The CDR3 totals 12 residues. The ends were cut back, 5 bases at V and 7 bases at J, with 8 bases in the middle. In DNA, the CDR3 is TGTGCCAGCAGTCTAGGGGTCGGGGAGCTGTTTTTT. Translated, it gives CASSLGVGELFF.

This chain joins TRBV29-1 and TRBJ2-7; unclear D gene. V was trimmed by 1 base and J by 5 bases, leaving 9 bases between them. This CDR3 is built from 12 residues. Per germline, CDR1 SQVTM and CDR2 ANQGSEA. The CDR3 reads CSVEGSLHEQYF. The CDR3, as DNA: TGCAGCGTTGAAGGAAGCCTCCACGAGCAGTACTTC.

CDR3 sequence (DNA): TGTGCCTGGAGTGTACCTTCCCAGGTGAACACTGAAGCTTTCTTT. This encodes CAWSVPSQVNTEAFF. This chain joins TRBV30 and TRBJ1-1; D is unresolved. V shed 0 bases and J shed 0 bases, with 11 bases lying between them. Germline CDR1 reads GTSNPN; CDR2 reads SVGIG (reference sequence). The CDR3 runs 15 residues.

The sample holds one count of this clone. The rearrangement joins TRBV6-5 to TRBJ2-1, with D perhaps TRBD2 (5 bases). The CDR3 has 12 amino acids. Germline-derived CDR1 and CDR2 are MNHEY and SVGAGI. Trimming stripped 0 bases from V and 13 bases from J, with 10 bases between. CDR3 sequence reads: CASSYSSDLQFF. Here the CDR3 DNA reads TGTGCCAGCAGTTACTCCTCGGACTTACAGTTCTTC.

The chain couples TRBV3-1 (or the pseudogene TRBV3-2) to TRBJ2-3; 14 bases match TRBD2. With V trimmed by 4 bases and J by 3 bases, 9 bases remained unmatched. This CDR3 has 18 amino acids. Germline CDR1 and CDR2: LGHDT and YNNKEL (reference sequence). CDR3 sequence: CASSPGLAGAYLTDTQYF. The CDR3 DNA is TGTGCCAGCAGCCCGGGACTAGCGGGAGCCTACCTTACAGATACGCAGTATTTT.

The chain has TRBV7-9 and TRBJ1-2; D gene unclear. Germline V gene lookup returns CDR1 SEHNR and CDR2 FQNEAQ (reference sequence). The V and J ends lost 1 base and 0 bases respectively, with 12 bases between them. The CDR3 extends over 16 amino acids. Written as DNA, the CDR3 is TGTGCCAGCAGCTTAGTCGGCGGACCAGCTAACTATGGCTACACCTTC. Protein product: CASSLVGGPANYGYTF. Full variable domain (remainder filled in from reference TRBV7-9 and TRBJ1-2): DTGVSQNPRHKITKRGQNVTFRCDPISEHNRLYWYRQTLGQGPEFLTYFQNEAQLEKSRLLSDRFSAERPKGSFSTLEIQRTEQGDSAMYLCASSLVGGPANYGYTFGSGTRLTVV.

The chain combines TRBV4-1 with TRBJ2-2; 14 bases align to TRBD2. Germline-derived CDR1 and CDR2 are MGHRA and YSYEKL. J lost 5 bases, V lost 4 bases, and 3 bases had no gene match. This CDR3 has 16 residues. The CDR3 coding sequence is TGCGCCAGCAGCCCTGGGACTAGCGGGAGAACCGGGGAGCTGTTTTTT. Translated, it gives CASSPGTSGRTGELFF.

The chain carries TRBV3-1 (or the pseudogene TRBV3-2) and TRBJ2-2, with 10 bases identical to TRBD1. The CDR3 loop spans 15 amino acids. V lost 5 bases and J lost 7; bases outside the gene matches: 7. Germline V CDR1 and CDR2: LGHDT, YNNKEL (reference sequence). The CDR3 spells CASSTGTGVIGELFF. CDR3 DNA: TGTGCCAGCAGCACCGGGACAGGGGTTATCGGGGAGCTGTTTTTT.

The chain joins TRBV5-6 to TRBJ1-2; 8 bases map to TRBD1. Germline V gene sequence: CDR1 SGHDT, CDR2 YYEEEE. The trim removed 1 base at V and 2 bases at J, leaving 7 bases unmatched. CDR3 length equals 16 residues. The CDR3 loop reads CASSLIRTGNNYGYTF. The CDR3 bases are TGTGCCAGCAGCTTGATCCGGACAGGGAACAACTATGGCTACACCTTC.

There are a few counts of this clone. The chain recombines TRBV5-1 with TRBJ2-2, with a weak D call TRBD2 (6 bases). This CDR3 has 14 residues. Trimming removed 4 bases from V and 6 bases from J, with 13 bases in between. Germline V gene lookup returns CDR1 SGHRS and CDR2 YFSETQ. CDR3 residues: CASSVVSGAGELFF. The CDR3 region has the DNA TGCGCCAGCAGCGTCGTGTCGGGGGCCGGGGAGCTGTTTTTT.

This clone showed up just a few times. The chain couples TRBV30 to TRBJ2-7; TRBD2 might be the D (5 bases). Trimming took 0 bases from V and 4 from J, leaving 7 bases between them. Germline V gene sequence: CDR1 GTSNPN, CDR2 SVGIG (reference sequence). The length of the CDR3 is 12 residues. As DNA, the CDR3 is TGTGCCTGGAGTGTAAGCGGTTACGAGCAGTACTTC. It translates to CAWSVSGYEQYF. Supplemented by reference TRBV30 and TRBJ2-7, the full variable domain reads SQTIHQWPATLVQPVGSPLSLECTVEGTSNPNLYWYRQAAGRGLQLLFYSVGIGQISSEVPQNLSASRPQDRQFILSSKKLLLSDSGFYLCAWSVSGYEQYFGPGTRLTVT.

V is TRBV5-1 and J is TRBJ1-2; 8 nucleotides align to TRBD1. The V and J ends lost 2 bases and 8 bases, in that order; junction bases with no gene match: 5. The CDR3 covers 13 residues. CDR1 is SGHRS, CDR2 YFSETQ, per germline. CDR3 in DNA: TGCGCCAGCAGCTTTGGACAGGGAGAAGGCTACACCTTC. It is translated as CASSFGQGEGYTF.

The rearrangement joins TRBV15 to TRBJ2-7; D unclear. Germline CDR1 LNHNV, CDR2 YYDKDF (reference sequence). The CDR3 runs to 14 residues. Trimming shortened V by 0 bases and J by 2 bases, and 8 bases separated the two germline ends. CDR3 protein: CATSRDLMTYEQYF. CDR3 bases: TGTGCCACCAGCAGAGATCTGATGACCTACGAGCAGTACTTC.